The 24 T cell receptor beta chains reported below all come from one sample, sequenced in a study of early T cells in non-severe SARS-CoV-2 infection. MiXCR, applied by TCRdb to the 5' RACE reads, yields one record per CDR3 protein. The table records 100,000 to 150,000 distinct CDR3 sequences, 15% of them present only once. Sequencing used whole blood. The receptors come from an adult who was a healthcare worker with PCR-confirmed SARS-CoV-2 infection or an uninfected control (not recorded which).

V is TRBV11-3 and J is TRBJ2-1; TRBD1 is a possible D gene (5 bases). Per the germline V gene, CDR1 is SGHNT and CDR2 is YENEEA. This CDR3 region has 15 residues. Trimming took 5 bases from V and 8 from J, leaving 19 bases between them. The CDR3 loop is CASSKDSPQTDEQFF. For the CDR3, the DNA is TGTGCCAGCAGCAAAGACAGTCCCCAGACCGATGAGCAGTTCTTC.

V gene TRBV20-1 combines with J gene TRBJ1-1, with no clear D. The V gene's germline CDR1 is DFQATT and CDR2 SNEGSKA (reference sequence). V was trimmed by 5 bases and J by 5 bases, leaving 12 bases between them. The CDR3 covers 12 residues. DNA of the CDR3: TGCAGTGCTGTTCAAGGGAGGACTGAAGCTTTCTTT. Its translation: CSAVQGRTEAFF.

The table lists this clonotype with a few counts. This sequence joins TRBV6-6 and TRBJ2-5, with TRBD2 as a possible D gene (6 bases). The CDR3 consists of 16 residues. Germline V lookup: CDR1 MNHNY, CDR2 SVGAGI (reference sequence). Trimming left V 4 bases short and J 0 bases short, with 15 bases between. The DNA of the CDR3 is TGTGCCAGCAGTTCCCGGGGGACGTCGGACCAAGAGACCCAGTACTTC. Translating gives CASSSRGTSDQETQYF.

This sequence joins TRBV29-1 and TRBJ1-1, with a possible D match to TRBD1 (5 bases). CDR3 length: 13 amino acids. In germline, CDR1 is SQVTM, CDR2 ANQGSEA. V was pared by 7 bases and J by 6 bases, with 18 bases between. The CDR3 sequence: CSGGGRGYAEAFF. The CDR3 DNA sequence: TGCAGCGGGGGGGGAAGGGGCTACGCTGAAGCTTTCTTT.

This clonotype was picked up a small number of times. The chain employs TRBV2 and TRBJ2-3, with D uncertain. In germline, CDR1 is SNHLY, CDR2 FYNNEI. The V and J ends lost 1 base and 6 bases respectively, with 5 bases between them. The CDR3 has 12 amino acids. CDR3 sequence: CASSEERDTQYF. The CDR3 DNA follows: TGTGCCAGCAGTGAAGAACGGGATACGCAGTATTTT.

A few counts support this clonotype. V usage is TRBV11-2 and J usage is TRBJ2-7, with TRBD1 matching 7 bases. Germline CDR1 reads SGHAT; CDR2 reads FQNNGV. CDR3 size: 15 residues. Losses at the gene ends were 3 bases for V and 6 bases for J; bases not matched to a gene: 11. CDR3 sequence: CASSFRGPTNAEQYF. DNA of the CDR3: TGTGCCAGCAGCTTTAGGGGGCCGACAAATGCCGAGCAGTACTTC.

This clonotype appeared a few times. The V gene is TRBV11-2, the J gene TRBJ2-5; D might be TRBD1 (7 bases). V lost 5 bases and J lost 0, with 13 bases in between. There are 15 residues in the CDR3. Germline-derived CDR1 and CDR2 are SGHAT and FQNNGV. The CDR3 region is CASSAGQPYQETQYF. The CDR3 coding sequence is TGTGCCAGCAGCGCGGGACAGCCGTACCAAGAGACCCAGTACTTC. Together with reference TRBV11-2 and TRBJ2-5, the CDR3 gives the full variable domain: EAGVAQSPRYKIIEKRQSVAFWCNPISGHATLYWYQQILGQGPKLLIQFQNNGVVDDSQLPKDRFSAERLKGVDSTLKIQPAKLEDSAVYLCASSAGQPYQETQYFGPGTRLLVL.

This clonotype was observed at least ten times. This chain links TRBV4-1 with TRBJ1-1; TRBD1 agrees at 8 bases. The CDR3 extends over 15 amino acids. With V trimmed by 2 bases and J by 11 bases, 13 bases remained unmatched. The germline CDR1 and CDR2 sequences are MGHRA and YSYEKL. The CDR3 DNA reads TGCGCCAGCAGCCAAACCCCAGGGGGCGCGGTAGGCGCTTTCTTT. Protein product: CASSQTPGGAVGAFF.

This clonotype was counted between two and nine times. This chain uses TRBV20-1 with TRBJ2-1; D perhaps matches TRBD2 (5 bases). V lost 6 bases and J lost 8, with 8 bases in between. Germline assignment: CDR1 DFQATT and CDR2 SNEGSKA (reference sequence). The CDR3 sequence is 10 residues long. CDR3 nucleotides: TGCAGTGCCCAGGACTATGAGCAGTTCTTC. Translating it yields CSAQDYEQFF.

This clonotype was counted a few times. The chain uses TRBV7-7 and TRBJ2-2; the D is unclear. Per the germline V gene, CDR1 is SSHAT and CDR2 is FNYEAQ (reference sequence). The CDR3 contains 12 residues. Trimming left V 4 bases short and J 6 bases short, with 6 bases between. CDR3 sequence (DNA): TGTGCCAGCAGCTCAGAGGCCGGGGAGCTGTTTTTT. Translating gives CASSSEAGELFF.

V gene TRBV3-1 combines with J gene TRBJ1-5; D gene ambiguous. The CDR3 has 15 residues. V was cut by 1 base and J by 9 bases, with 16 bases left in between. The germline V gene has CDR1 LGHDT and CDR2 YNNKEL (reference sequence). The CDR3 bases are TGTGCCAGCAGCCAAGGGGTAGGCCATCTGAGGCCCCAGCATTTT. Translation: CASSQGVGHLRPQHF. The complete variable domain, with remaining parts taken from reference TRBV3-1 and TRBJ1-5, reads DTAVSQTPKYLVTQMGNDKSIKCEQNLGHDTMYWYKQDSKKFLKIMFSYNNKELIINETVPNRFSPKSPDKAHLNLHINSLELGDSAVYFCASSQGVGHLRPQHFGDGTRLSIL.

This clonotype was recorded only once. The V gene is TRBV6-2 or TRBV6-3, the J gene TRBJ1-1, with a weak D call TRBD1 (5 bases). V gave up 6 bases and J gave up 3 bases, with 11 bases separating them. The CDR3 extends over 13 amino acids. Germline V CDR1 and CDR2: MNHEY, SVGEGT. CDR3: CASRDGGYTEAFF. The CDR3 nucleotides read TGTGCCAGCAGAGATGGGGGGTACACTGAAGCTTTCTTT.

This chain uses TRBV20-1 with TRBJ2-7; 12 bases fit TRBD2. The CDR3 runs 16 residues. V gave up 6 bases and J gave up 2 bases; unmatched junction bases: 11. The germline V gene has CDR1 DFQATT and CDR2 SNEGSKA (reference sequence). The CDR3, as DNA: TGCAGTGCCTCGAGCACTAGCGGGGGGTCGGCCTACGAGCAGTACTTC. It specifies CSASSTSGGSAYEQYF.

This clonotype was counted only a few times. V usage is TRBV5-1 and J usage is TRBJ2-1; TRBD2 aligns across 9 bases. The CDR3 is 13 residues long. The junction had 4 bases not matched to a gene; V was cut back by 5 bases and J by 7 bases. Germline CDR1 is SGHRS and CDR2 is YFSETQ. The CDR3 nucleotides are TGCGCCAGCAGGGCGGGGGGGCCTAATGAGCAGTTCTTC. Encoded protein: CASRAGGPNEQFF.

The rearrangement links TRBV20-1 to TRBJ2-1, with TRBD2 identical over 7 bases. The junction had 6 bases not matched to a gene; V was cut back by 4 bases and J by 0 bases. The CDR3 spans 15 residues. CDR1 is DFQATT and CDR2 is SNEGSKA in the germline V gene (reference sequence). As DNA, the CDR3 is TGCAGTGCTATTGAACCGGGGGGCTCCTACAATGAGCAGTTCTTC. The encoded protein is CSAIEPGGSYNEQFF.

This clonotype was seen a few times. The V and J genes are TRBV10-3 and TRBJ2-5; possible D gene TRBD2, 5 bases. V dropped 6 bases and J dropped 7 bases, with 9 bases sitting between them. Germline V gives CDR1 ENHRY, CDR2 SYGVKD. The CDR3 is 11 residues long. CDR3 loop: CAIRSDSTQYF. DNA of the CDR3: TGTGCCATCAGATCGGACTCGACCCAGTACTTC.

CDR3 bases: TGTGCCACAGACAGAGACTTCTCTGGAAACACCATATATTTT. This gives the protein CATDRDFSGNTIYF. The chain links TRBV7-9 to TRBJ1-3; tentatively, D is TRBD1 (5 bases). Germline V gene lookup returns CDR1 SEHNR and CDR2 FQNEAQ (reference sequence). This CDR3 is built from 14 residues. Trimming took 10 bases from V and 0 from J, leaving 13 bases between them.

The chain employs TRBV12-3 or TRBV12-4 and TRBJ1-1, with D uncertain. V was clipped by 5 bases and J by 0 bases, with 10 bases between them. This CDR3 is 14 amino acids long. DNA of the CDR3: TGTGCCAGCAGTAAACCCACAGTGAACACTGAAGCTTTCTTT. It is translated as CASSKPTVNTEAFF.

This clonotype was observed at least ten times. The rearrangement links TRBV28 to TRBJ1-1; 7 bases line up with TRBD1. The CDR3 is made up of 14 amino acids. CDR1 is MDHEN and CDR2 is SYDVKM in the germline V gene. The V segment lost 8 bases and the J segment 5 bases; nucleotides outside the gene matches: 11. Here the CDR3 DNA reads TGTGCCAGCGCTTTTCTAGGGGGCGGAACTGAAGCTTTCTTT. Protein sequence: CASAFLGGGTEAFF.

This clonotype was found a few times. The chain links TRBV27 to TRBJ1-2; tentatively, D is TRBD1 (6 bases). V was shortened by 3 bases and J by 7 bases, with 12 bases between the two germline ends. CDR1 is MNHEY and CDR2 is SMNVEV in the germline V gene (reference sequence). The CDR3 spans 13 residues. In nucleotides, the CDR3 is TGTGCCAGCAGTTTTTCCACAGGGTTTGGCTACACCTTC. It specifies CASSFSTGFGYTF.

This clonotype was counted between two and nine times. The chain links TRBV7-2 to TRBJ1-4, with 10 bases lining up with TRBD1. J was trimmed by 8 bases and V by 5 bases; bases with no gene match: 8. CDR1 and CDR2 from the germline V gene are SGHTA and FQGNSA. The CDR3 loop spans 15 amino acids. This CDR3 is CASSPRQGAREKLFF. The DNA for the CDR3 is TGTGCCAGCAGCCCGAGACAGGGGGCGAGAGAAAAACTGTTTTTT.

The table lists this clonotype with a few counts. The chain is built from TRBV7-3 and TRBJ2-6; D remains unclear. The length of the CDR3 is 13 residues. Germline V lookup: CDR1 SGHTA, CDR2 FQGTGA. Between the trimmed V and J ends, which lost 5 bases and 4 bases, there was a span of 6 bases. The CDR3: CASSVRGANVLTF. In nucleotides, the CDR3 is TGTGCCAGCAGCGTAAGAGGGGCCAACGTCCTGACTTTC.

This chain uses TRBV29-1 with TRBJ1-2; a possible D gene is TRBD1 (5 bases). Per the germline V gene, CDR1 is SQVTM and CDR2 is ANQGSEA. The V end was cut by 6 bases, the J end by 2 bases, with 19 bases between. This CDR3 comprises 15 residues. The CDR3, as DNA: TGCAGCGTACATGTCCCCGGGACGGGGAACTATGGCTACACCTTC. Translated: CSVHVPGTGNYGYTF.

This clonotype was seen repeatedly, ten times or more. This CDR3 is CASSQEGTQPQHF. In DNA form, the CDR3 reads TGTGCCAGCAGCCAAGAAGGTACACAGCCCCAGCATTTT. The V call is TRBV4-2, the J call TRBJ1-5, with D unclear. Per germline, CDR1 LGHNA and CDR2 YNFKEQ. V lost 0 bases, J lost 7 bases, and 7 bases lay in between. This CDR3 has 13 residues.